A selection of T cell receptor beta chains follows, all from one sample in a study of graft-versus-host responses after intestinal transplantation. TCRdb's table, derived via immunoSEQ multiplex PCR, lists solely in-frame clones and lacks some. The top ten hold around half of the sample, which has roughly 17,000 clones, around nine tenths seen once. The input for sequencing was bone marrow, taken just under 130 days after transplant. The source is a human patient who received an intestinal transplant, so some T cells may come from the graft donor. Both conserved end residues are part of each CDR3. The D gene is left open where the match is weak. Clone size is shown for a subset of rows, as once, few, many or a class of expanded clone.

j_call clone_size v_call d_call cdr3_aa cdr3_nt
TRBJ1-1 - TRBV7-9 TRBD1 CASTTRQGPEAFF TGTGCCAGCACCACCCGACAGGGCCCAGAAGCTTTCTTT
TRBJ2-7 - TRBV18 - CASSPAGARREQYF TGTGCCAGCTCACCGGCCGGGGCAAGACGTGAGCAGTACTTC
TRBJ2-7 - TRBV10-3 - CAISDRGKDEQYF TGTGCCATCAGTGATCGGGGTAAGGACGAGCAGTACTTC
TRBJ2-1 - TRBV5-8 TRBD1 CASSHRDRGYNEQFF TGTGCCAGCAGCCACCGGGACAGGGGCTACAATGAGCAGTTCTTC
TRBJ2-7 once TRBV6-6 - CASVYSYEQYF TGTGCCAGCGTCTATTCCTACGAGCAGTACTTC
TRBJ2-7 once TRBV29-1 TRBD1 CSTGDRDYEQYF TGCAGCACCGGGGACAGGGACTACGAGCAGTACTTC
TRBJ2-3 - TRBV5-1 - CASTQGWGPGVDTQYF TGCGCCAGCACTCAAGGGTGGGGTCCTGGAGTAGATACGCAGTATTTT
TRBJ2-7 - TRBV6-5 - CASSYSSDFLLWEQYF TGTGCCAGCAGTTATAGTTCTGACTTCCTACTCTGGGAGCAGTACTTC
TRBJ2-7 - TRBV6-5 TRBD1 CASSRTGNYEQYF TGTGCCAGCAGTAGGACAGGGAACTACGAGCAGTACTTC
TRBJ2-7 - TRBV9 - CASSVGDSVYEQYF TGTGCCAGCAGCGTAGGTGATAGCGTCTACGAGCAGTACTTC
TRBJ1-2 - TRBV2 - CASSEVPNYGYTF TGTGCCAGCAGTGAAGTACCTAACTATGGCTACACCTTC
TRBJ2-1 - TRBV29-1 TRBD1 CSVDRENEQFF TGCAGCGTCGACAGGGAGAATGAGCAGTTCTTC
TRBJ2-3 once TRBV7-9 TRBD1 CASSPRTGSTDTQYF TGTGCCAGCAGCCCCCGGACAGGAAGCACAGATACGCAGTATTTT
TRBJ2-3 - TRBV15 - CATSRHPKRSLTDTQYF TGTGCCACCAGCAGGCACCCGAAGAGGTCCCTCACAGATACGCAGTATTTT
TRBJ2-3 - TRBV10-3 TRBD1 CAISGRERSGTGATDTQYF TGTGCCATCAGTGGGAGGGAGCGGTCTGGGACAGGGGCCACAGATACGCAGTATTTT
TRBJ1-6 - TRBV6-5 - CASHFSSQAPLHF TGTGCCAGCCATTTCTCCTCTCAGGCACCCCTCCACTTT